This record concerns one T cell receptor beta chain sequence. Its antigen is unidentified. This specimen comes from a study of lymphopenia after photon versus proton radiotherapy. The ends were cut back, 5 bases at V and 2 bases at J, with 7 bases in the middle. Germline CDR1 SGHTA, CDR2 FQGTGA. The CDR3 is 13 amino acids. The protocol was immunoSEQ multiplex PCR, while the TCRdb copy is restricted to in-frame clones and leaves out a portion. The repertoire holds about 40,000 clones, with 85% to 90% as singletons. General study findings and limits: Better survival with proton therapy was suggested as possible, not demonstrated. Larger post-nadir TCR diversity loss correlated inversely with survival in deceased patients. Relative stability marked proton patients; photon patients lost diversity and naive cells. After lymphocyte nadir, photon-treated repertoires showed oligoclonal expansion, especially CD8+ Temra.

The TCR originated in a woman in her seventies with pancreatic cancer. Some clones in this sample may be carry-over from other donors' samples. Sequencing used peripheral blood, obtained from a patient treated with proton-based radiotherapy. The rearrangement uses TRBV7-3 and TRBJ1-3; D is uncertain. CDR3 protein: CASSTQAGNTIYF. In DNA, the CDR3 is TGTGCCAGCAGCACACAAGCTGGAAACACCATATATTTT.